This T cell receptor beta chain came from a study of OX40 agonist ivuxolimab in advanced cancers. V was clipped by 6 bases and J by 4 bases, with 10 bases between them. Germline CDR1 and CDR2: MNHNS and SASEGT. This CDR3 has 14 residues. Produced via immunoSEQ multiplex PCR; TCRdb's table is partial and in-frame only. The sample contains 25,000 or so clones, roughly 79% of which appear only once. The V gene is TRBV6-1, the J gene TRBJ1-6; TRBD1 is a possible D gene (6 bases). Here the sequenced sample was CD4+ or CD8+ T cells sorted from blood, taken in a trial of the OX40 agonist ivuxolimab. This TCR was sampled from an adult with an advanced solid tumor such as melanoma, head and neck, liver or kidney cancer. For the CDR3, the DNA is TGTGCCAGCAGCGCCGGACAGTATAATTCACCCCTCCACTTT. Residues: CASSAGQYNSPLHF.